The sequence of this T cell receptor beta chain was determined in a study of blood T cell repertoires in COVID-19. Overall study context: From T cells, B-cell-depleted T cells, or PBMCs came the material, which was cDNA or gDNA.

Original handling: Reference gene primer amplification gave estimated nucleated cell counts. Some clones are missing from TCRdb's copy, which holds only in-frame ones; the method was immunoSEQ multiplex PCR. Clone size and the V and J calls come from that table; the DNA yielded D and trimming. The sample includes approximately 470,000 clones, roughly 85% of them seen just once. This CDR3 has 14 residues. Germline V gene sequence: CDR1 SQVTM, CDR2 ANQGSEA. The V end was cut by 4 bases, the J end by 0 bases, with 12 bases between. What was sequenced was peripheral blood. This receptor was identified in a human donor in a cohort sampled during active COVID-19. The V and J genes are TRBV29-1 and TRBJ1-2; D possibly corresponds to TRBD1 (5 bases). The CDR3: CSVVLGEANYGYTF. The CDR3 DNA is TGCAGCGTTGTCTTAGGGGAGGCTAACTATGGCTACACCTTC.